This TCR beta chain came from a study of CD8 T cells in Susac syndrome (dated by TCRdb to between 2018 and 2021). Describing the broader study: Of the Susac syndrome patients who were sequenced, 8 or 9 were in clinical remission while about six had clinically active disease. At the time of blood withdrawal, Susac syndrome patients were either therapy-naive, taking corticosteroids (with some also receiving IVIg), or on IVIg alone. Whether CD8+ T cell activation and differentiation in Susac syndrome was antigen driven was tested using repertoire sequencing.

High-throughput TCR beta sequencing profiled peripheral blood CD8+ and CD4+ T cells from healthy donors, Susac syndrome patients and multiple sclerosis patients. Recently defined diagnostic criteria for definite or probable disease were met by the Susac syndrome patients. CD8+ TEMRA cells were enriched by FACS, while bulk CD8+ and CD4+ T cells were purified by magnetic negative isolation. Blood was drawn into EDTA tubes, processed within 24 hours, and PBMCs were isolated by density gradient centrifugation. PBMCs intended for TCR sequencing were cryopreserved in liquid nitrogen and were subsequently thawed in a 37 degrees C water bath. A purity of at least 90% was achieved for sorted or isolated CD4+, CD8+ and CD8+ TEMRA cells. The CDR3 starts with the cysteine, ends with the phenylalanine, and has 13 residues. CDR3 DNA only is kept here, 39 bases in frame from base 1. The germline ends are 7 bases apart after V is trimmed by 2 bases and J by 3 bases. The germline V gene (reference sequence) specifies DFQATT as CDR1 and SNEGSKA as CDR2.

RNA was extracted with the RNeasy kit and roughly 0.45 to 1 ug was reverse transcribed using random hexamers. The immunoSEQ multiplex PCR assay, covering 54 Vbeta and 13 Jbeta segments, was used to amplify TCR beta CDR3 regions. PCR amplification bias was corrected using a synthetic template baseline for primer optimization and computational correction. For the original study's pipeline: Reads were assigned to V, D and J genes according to IMGT and analyzed in immunoSEQ Analyzer, with only productive sequences retained. Clonality was calculated as one minus the Shannon entropy normalized by log2 of the number of productive unique sequences. For each patient and control, public and private clones were evaluated within the 100 most prevalent clones. Susac-specific clones were defined as absent from healthy and MS cohorts, around 970 published viral clones and other ImmuneACCESS disease sequences. The public sequencing data were trimmed at Q25 with fastp and processed into clonotypes with MiXCR by TCRdb, which kept only in-frame beta chains. Rows are combined by CDR3 protein, so each entry shows the most common genes and DNA. These V and J calls originate from TCRdb's pipeline instead of the authors' own analysis. The sample table lists 110,000 to 150,000 distinct CDR3 sequences, nearly 97% of them with a count of one. The ten largest clones represent around 0.08% of the sample.

Summary of the overall study and its limitations: In the CD4+ T cell repertoire of Susac syndrome patients, clonal expansion was not detected. The number of individuals in the TCR sequencing and HLA analysis was acknowledged as relatively small.

Of note for this clonotype: The target of this receptor is not known. Per-nucleotide qualities are absent, and no much larger clonotype sits a single base away.

The receptor was isolated from a human donor with Susac syndrome. Source material: CD4+ T cells from PBMCs. The chain joins TRBV20-1 to TRBJ2-2; the D gene is unclear. The CDR3 in this case is CSARPSHTGELFF. The DNA sequence is as follows: TGCAGTGCTAGACCCTCCCACACCGGGGAGCTGTTTTTT.